The 9 T cell receptor beta chains below come from one sample, sequenced in a study of blood T cells in healthy people across ages. Sample-barcoded 5' priming and a J-beta primer mix drove a second PCR of 7 to 11 cycles. TCRdb processed the 5' RACE reads anew with MiXCR; each CDR3 protein has one entry. The repertoire holds under 700,000 distinct CDR3 sequences, with about 24% as singletons. These data were likewise used in another study, on T cells of mothers and their children.

The sample comprised blood. All receptors derive from a boy aged 5 to 17 in good health.

This chain links TRBV6-5 with TRBJ2-1; 8 bases map to TRBD2. In germline, CDR1 is MNHEY, CDR2 SVGAGI. The CDR3 extends over 16 amino acids. Germline trimming cut 0 bases from V and 3 bases from J; bases unmatched to any gene: 4. The CDR3 reads CASSYSSRGGYNEQFF. In nucleotides, the CDR3 is TGTGCCAGCAGTTACTCGAGCCGGGGGGGCTACAATGAGCAGTTCTTC.

The genes are TRBV20-1 and TRBJ2-5; D is possibly TRBD2 (5 bases). Judging by the DNA end, TRBJ2-7 fits better; the J call may be wrong. The CDR3 contains 15 residues. Germline values: CDR1 DFQATT, CDR2 SNEGSKA (reference sequence). The DNA of the CDR3 is TGCAGTGCTAGAGATCCAGTCGGGAACTCCTACGAGCAGTACTTC. Protein sequence: CSARDPVGNSYEQYF.

The chain is built from TRBV5-1 and TRBJ2-5; D is ambiguous. V lost 1 base, J lost 1 base, and 8 bases lay in between. The CDR3 spans 14 residues. Germline CDR1 reads SGHRS; CDR2 reads YFSETQ. The CDR3 region has the DNA TGCGCCAGCAGCTTGCAGGTTACCCAAGAGACCCAGTACTTC. It specifies CASSLQVTQETQYF.

CDR3: CASSETGIRYGYTF. In nucleotides, the CDR3 is TGTGCCAGCAGTGAAACGGGCATCCGCTATGGCTACACCTTC. The chain links TRBV2 to TRBJ1-2; unclear D gene. This CDR3 region has 14 residues. Germline CDR1 reads SNHLY; CDR2 reads FYNNEI. The ends were cut back, 2 bases at V and 4 bases at J, with 11 bases in the middle.

The chain couples TRBV10-3 to TRBJ1-6; 7 bases map to TRBD1. V trimming: 2 bases; J trimming: 6 bases; junction bases outside the gene matches: 13. This CDR3 comprises 18 residues. Germline CDR1 ENHRY, CDR2 SYGVKD. CDR3 nucleotides: TGTGCCATCAGTGAGGGTCGAGGGGGCAGAGGTGGTAATTCACCCCTCCACTTT. Translated, it gives CAISEGRGGRGGNSPLHF.

The gene calls are TRBV20-1 and TRBJ1-2, with D unresolved. CDR3 length: 13 amino acids. Germline V CDR1 and CDR2: DFQATT, SNEGSKA (reference sequence). Trimming shortened V by 4 bases and J by 0 bases, and 9 bases separated the two germline ends. DNA for the CDR3: TGCAGTGCTAACGAGGTCGCTAACTATGGCTACACCTTC. Its protein product is CSANEVANYGYTF.

This clonotype was seen a handful of times. The chain carries TRBV6-6 and TRBJ1-2; 10 nucleotides match TRBD1. Germline values: CDR1 MNHNY, CDR2 SVGAGI (reference sequence). The CDR3 consists of 16 residues. The V segment lost 4 bases and the J segment 3 bases; nucleotides outside the gene matches: 8. CDR3 in amino acids: CASSSDGTGVHYGYTF. The CDR3 bases are TGTGCCAGCAGTTCGGACGGGACAGGGGTCCACTATGGCTACACCTTC.

CDR3 sequence (DNA): TGCGCCAGCAGCCCGTGGACGGTGAACACTGAAGCTTTCTTT. Translation: CASSPWTVNTEAFF. This chain connects TRBV5-1 to TRBJ1-1; D unresolved. V dropped 4 bases and J dropped 0 bases, with 10 bases sitting between them. The CDR3 is 14 amino acids. CDR1 SGHRS and CDR2 YFSETQ come from the germline V gene.

This clonotype was observed at least ten times. The chain recombines TRBV20-1 with TRBJ2-5; 8 bases agree with TRBD2. Germline trimming cut 6 bases from V and 1 base from J; bases unmatched to any gene: 1. CDR1 is DFQATT and CDR2 is SNEGSKA in the germline V gene (reference sequence). This CDR3 has 12 residues. This chain's CDR3 is CSAGTSQETQYF. The CDR3 DNA reads TGCAGTGCCGGGACTAGCCAAGAGACCCAGTACTTC.